This T cell receptor (beta chain) was sequenced in a study of CD8 T cells in ankylosing spondylitis. Study results and caveats: Among TCR beta sequences, a motif of under ten highly homologous variants appeared characteristic of ankylosing spondylitis blood. Disease-linked clones reportedly showed significant enrichment in matched ankylosing spondylitis synovial fluid.

A single record per CDR3 protein comes from TCRdb applying MiXCR to the 5' RACE reads. The data contain approximately 210,000 distinct CDR3 sequences, 10% to 15% of them singletons. Regarding this clonotype: Its antigen remains unidentified.

The ends were cut back, 7 bases at V and 1 base at J, with 10 bases in the middle. The CDR3 runs 13 residues. Germline values: CDR1 ENHRY, CDR2 SYGVKD. This TCR came from a male donor with ankylosing spondylitis or in good health (not recorded which). Sequencing input: blood, either unsorted or a sorted T cell fraction (not recorded which). The J gene is TRBJ2-5, the V gene TRBV10-3, with D possibly being TRBD1 (6 bases). In DNA form, the CDR3 reads TGTGCCATCAAAGACAGGATCCAAGAGACCCAGTACTTC. It encodes CAIKDRIQETQYF.